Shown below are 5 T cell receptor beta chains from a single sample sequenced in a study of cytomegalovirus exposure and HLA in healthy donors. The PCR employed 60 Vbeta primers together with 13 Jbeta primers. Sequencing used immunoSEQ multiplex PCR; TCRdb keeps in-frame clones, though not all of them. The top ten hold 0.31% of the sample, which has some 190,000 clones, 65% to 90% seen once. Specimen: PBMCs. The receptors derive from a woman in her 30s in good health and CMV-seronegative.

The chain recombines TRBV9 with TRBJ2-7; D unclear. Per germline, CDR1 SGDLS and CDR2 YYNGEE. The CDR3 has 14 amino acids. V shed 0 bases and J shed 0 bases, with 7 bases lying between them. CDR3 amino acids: CASSVGQDSYEQYF. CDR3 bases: TGTGCCAGCAGCGTAGGCCAGGACTCCTACGAGCAGTACTTC.

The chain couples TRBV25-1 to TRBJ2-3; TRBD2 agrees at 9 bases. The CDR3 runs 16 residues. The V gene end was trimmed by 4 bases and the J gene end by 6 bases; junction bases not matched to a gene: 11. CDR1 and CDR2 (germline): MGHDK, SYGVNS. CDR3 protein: CASSGYLAGGRDTQYF. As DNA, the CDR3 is TGTGCCAGCAGTGGCTACCTGGCGGGGGGGAGGGATACGCAGTATTTT. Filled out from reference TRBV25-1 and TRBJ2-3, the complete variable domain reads EADIYQTPRYLVIGTGKKITLECSQTMGHDKMYWYQQDPGMELHLIHYSYGVNSTEKGDLSSESTVSRIRTEHFPLTLESARPSHTSQYLCASSGYLAGGRDTQYFGPGTRLTVL.

The CDR3 loop reads CASSLDRLNGELFF. The CDR3 coding sequence is TGTGCCAGCAGCCTTGACAGGTTGAACGGGGAGCTGTTTTTT. The genes are TRBV7-3 and TRBJ2-2; TRBD1 is a possible D gene (6 bases). From germline, CDR1 is SGHTA and CDR2 FQGTGA. This CDR3 has 14 amino acids. Trimming removed 5 bases from V and 7 bases from J, with 14 bases in between. Complete variable domain (other parts from reference TRBV7-3 and TRBJ2-2): GAGVSQTPSNKVTEKGKYVELRCDPISGHTALYWYRQSLGQGPEFLIYFQGTGAADDSGLPNDRFFAVRPEGSVSTLKIQRTERGDSAVYLCASSLDRLNGELFFGEGSRLTVL.

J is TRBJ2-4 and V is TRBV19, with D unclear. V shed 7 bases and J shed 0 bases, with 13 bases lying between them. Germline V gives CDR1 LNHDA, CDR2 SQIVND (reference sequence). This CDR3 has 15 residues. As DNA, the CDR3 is TGTGCCAGTACCCCTCAGTCAGGAGCCAAAAACATTCAGTACTTC. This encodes CASTPQSGAKNIQYF.

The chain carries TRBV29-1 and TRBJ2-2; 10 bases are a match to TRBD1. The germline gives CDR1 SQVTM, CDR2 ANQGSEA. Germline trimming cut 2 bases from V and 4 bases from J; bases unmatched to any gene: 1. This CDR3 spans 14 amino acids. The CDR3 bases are TGCAGCGTTGAACGGACAGGGGGCACCGGGGAGCTGTTTTTT. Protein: CSVERTGGTGELFF.